This T cell receptor (beta chain) emerged from a study of memory CD4+ T cells and cytomegalovirus serostatus. Single viable CD3+CD4+CD8-CD45RO+ cells were sorted as the memory CD4+ T cells. The CDR3 is 17 amino acids. Germline V lookup: CDR1 SGHTA, CDR2 FQGNSA. With 0 bases removed from V and 2 bases from J, the gap between germline ends came to 16 bases. Libraries were prepared by immunoSEQ multiplex PCR; TCRdb keeps only in-frame clonotypes and omits some of them. The table records about 56,000 clones, 70% to 80% of them present only once. Sequenced sample: memory CD4+ T cells from blood. The sequence derives from an adult in good health and CMV-seropositive. The rearrangement links TRBV7-2 to TRBJ2-5; D possibly matches TRBD1 or TRBD2 (5 bases each). The CDR3 DNA reads TGTGCCAGCAGCTTAGCGGGGACGGGAATGGGACAAGAGACCCAGTACTTC. It codes for CASSLAGTGMGQETQYF.